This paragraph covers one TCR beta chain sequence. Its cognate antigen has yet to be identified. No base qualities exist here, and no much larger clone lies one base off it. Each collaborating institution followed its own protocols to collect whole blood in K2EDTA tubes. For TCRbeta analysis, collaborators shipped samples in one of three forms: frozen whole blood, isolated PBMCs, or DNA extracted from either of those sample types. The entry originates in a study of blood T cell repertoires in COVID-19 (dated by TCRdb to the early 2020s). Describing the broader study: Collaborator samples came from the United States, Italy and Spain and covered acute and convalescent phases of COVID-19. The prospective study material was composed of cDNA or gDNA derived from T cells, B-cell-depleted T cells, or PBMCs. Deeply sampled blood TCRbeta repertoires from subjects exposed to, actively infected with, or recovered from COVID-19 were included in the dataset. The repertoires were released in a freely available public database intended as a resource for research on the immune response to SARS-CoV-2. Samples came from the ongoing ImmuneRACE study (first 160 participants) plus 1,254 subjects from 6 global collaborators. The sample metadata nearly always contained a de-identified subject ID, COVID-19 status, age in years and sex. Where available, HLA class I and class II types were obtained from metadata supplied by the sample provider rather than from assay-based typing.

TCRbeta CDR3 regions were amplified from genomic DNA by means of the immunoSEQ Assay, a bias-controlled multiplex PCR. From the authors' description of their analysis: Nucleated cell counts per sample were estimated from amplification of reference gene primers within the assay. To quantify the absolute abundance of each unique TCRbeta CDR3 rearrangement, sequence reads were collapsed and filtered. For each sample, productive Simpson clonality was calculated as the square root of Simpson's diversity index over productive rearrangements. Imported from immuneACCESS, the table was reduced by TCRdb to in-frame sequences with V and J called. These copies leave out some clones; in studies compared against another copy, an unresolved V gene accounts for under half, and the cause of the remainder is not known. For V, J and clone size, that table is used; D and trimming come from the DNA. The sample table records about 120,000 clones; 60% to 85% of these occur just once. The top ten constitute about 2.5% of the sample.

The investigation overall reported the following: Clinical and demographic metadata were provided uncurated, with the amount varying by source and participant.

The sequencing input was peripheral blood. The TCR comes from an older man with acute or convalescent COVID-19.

The nucleotides read TGTGCCAGCAGCCAGGGACAGGGGAAAACTAATGAAAAACTGTTTTTT. Translated, this is CASSQGQGKTNEKLFF. This chain is built from TRBV7-6 and TRBJ1-4; the junction holds 10 bases that match TRBD1. V trim: 5 bases; J trim: 1 base; unmatched bases: 4. The CDR3 contains 16 residues, cysteine and phenylalanine counted. The entry retains the CDR3 DNA only, 48 bases that are in frame from base 1. Taken from the germline V gene, the CDR1 and CDR2 loops are SGHVS and FNYEAQ. The variable domain in full, with residues beyond the CDR3 obtained from the reference TRBV7-6 and TRBJ1-4 genes, is GAGVSQSPRYKVTKRGQDVALRCDPISGHVSLYWYRQALGQGPEFLTYFNYEAQQDKSGLPNDRFSAERPEGSISTLTIQRTEQRDSAMYRCASSQGQGKTNEKLFFGSGTQLSVL.